These T cell receptor beta chains were read from a single sample in a study of T cell responses to AZD1222 COVID-19 vaccine. Measured with immunoSEQ multiplex PCR; TCRdb has only the in-frame clones, and not every one. The sample records about 130,000 clones, about 87% being singletons. The input for sequencing was peripheral blood, taken on day 0 of AZD1222 vaccination. The receptors come from an adult in good health. Each CDR3 is given with its conserved first and last residue. A D gene is named only where the DNA matches it firmly. Only some rows state a clone size, as once, few, many or a class for expanded clones.

d_gene	abundance	v_gene	j_gene	CDR3aa	CDR3nt
TRBD1	.	TRBV28	TRBJ2-3	CASSFGQAPSTDTQYF	TGTGCCAGCAGTTTCGGACAGGCTCCTAGCACAGATACGCAGTATTTT
.	once	TRBV28	TRBJ2-1	CASSLSAGVGYNEQFF	TGTGCCAGCAGTTTATCGGCAGGGGTCGGCTACAATGAGCAGTTCTTC
.	.	TRBV18	TRBJ1-6	CASSPTVLGSPLHF	TGTGCCAGCTCACCGACAGTCCTCGGATCACCCCTCCACTTT
.	.	TRBV30	TRBJ2-3	CAWSVADGRPTDTQYF	TGTGCCTGGAGCGTCGCTGATGGCCGACCCACAGATACGCAGTATTTT
TRBD2	.	TRBV2	TRBJ2-7	CASSEASGSSYEQYF	TGTGCCAGCAGTGAAGCCAGCGGGAGCTCCTACGAGCAGTACTTC
.	.	TRBV24-1	TRBJ2-3	CATSDFVQGTDTQYF	TGTGCCACCAGTGATTTTGTTCAGGGGACAGATACGCAGTATTTT
.	once	TRBV5-1	TRBJ2-6	CASSLFLNPKSVSGANVLTF	TGCGCCAGCAGCTTGTTTCTCAATCCTAAATCGGTCTCTGGGGCCAACGTCCTGACTTTC
.	.	TRBV7-9	TRBJ2-5	CASSSVGGLETQYF	TGTGCCAGCAGCTCCGTGGGCGGGTTGGAGACCCAGTACTTC
.	.	TRBV2	TRBJ1-4	CASSAEGEKLFF	TGTGCCAGCAGTGCCGAAGGTGAAAAACTGTTTTTT
.	.	TRBV9	TRBJ1-2	CASSVSGSYTF	TGTGCCAGCAGCGTAAGCGGCAGCTACACCTTC
.	.	TRBV10-3	TRBJ1-3	CAISDYSRQFSGNTIYF	TGTGCCATCAGTGACTACAGCCGACAATTCTCTGGAAACACCATATATTTT
.	.	TRBV6-6	TRBJ1-5	CASSHSLSVSNQPQHF	TGTGCCAGCAGTCACAGCCTCAGCGTAAGCAATCAGCCCCAGCATTTT
.	.	TRBV28	TRBJ1-1	CASSFQGTPEAFF	TGTGCCAGCAGTTTCCAGGGGACACCCGAAGCTTTCTTT
TRBD2	.	TRBV19	TRBJ2-7	CASSIGGGEASYEQYF	TGTGCCAGTAGTATAGGGGGAGGGGAAGCCTCCTACGAGCAGTACTTC
TRBD1	.	TRBV5-1	TRBJ1-1	CASSLTQGADTEAFF	TGCGCCAGCAGCTTGACACAGGGGGCGGACACTGAAGCTTTCTTT
.	few	TRBV20-1	TRBJ2-1	CSASPWAYNEQFF	TGCAGTGCTAGTCCCTGGGCTTACAATGAGCAGTTCTTC
.	.	TRBV19	TRBJ2-2	CASSVQGSGELFF	TGTGCCAGTAGTGTACAGGGATCCGGGGAGCTGTTTTTT
.	.	TRBV13	TRBJ2-3	CASSRAGNTQYF	TGTGCCAGCAGCCGGGCGGGTAATACGCAGTATTTT
.	.	TRBV5-1	TRBJ1-5	CASSLQQGSDSNQPQHF	TGCGCCAGCAGCCTCCAACAGGGCTCGGATAGCAATCAGCCCCAGCATTTT
TRBD2	.	TRBV7-3	TRBJ2-1	CATSLRESNEQFF	TGTGCCACCAGTTTGCGGGAGAGCAATGAGCAGTTCTTC
TRBD1	few	TRBV7-9	TRBJ1-4	CASSPPGQGLFF	TGTGCCAGCAGCCCCCCCGGACAGGGACTGTTTTTT
TRBD1	.	TRBV7-8	TRBJ1-2	CASSPRQGPLYGYTF	TGTGCCAGCAGCCCGAGACAGGGCCCCCTCTATGGCTACACCTTC
.	.	TRBV11-2	TRBJ1-1	CASSLVENTEAFF	TGTGCCAGCAGCTTAGTCGAGAACACTGAAGCTTTCTTT
.	once	TRBV30	TRBJ1-1	CAWSASPRVAEAFF	TGTGCCTGGAGTGCTTCCCCCAGGGTGGCTGAAGCTTTCTTT
.	.	TRBV30	TRBJ2-7	CAWRSGTLNRDLHSYEQYF	TGTGCCTGGAGGAGTGGGACGCTAAACCGGGACTTACACTCCTACGAGCAGTACTTC
.	.	TRBV19	TRBJ2-1	CASSTLTGYNEQFF	TGTGCCAGTAGTACCCTGACAGGATACAATGAGCAGTTCTTC
.	.	TRBV5-8	TRBJ2-6	CASSVGPGSGANVLTF	TGTGCCAGCAGCGTGGGGCCAGGGTCTGGGGCCAACGTCCTGACTTTC